Presented here are 19 T cell receptor beta chains from one specimen sequenced in a study of memory CD4+ T cells and cytomegalovirus serostatus. Single viable CD3+CD4+CD8-CD45RO+ cells were sorted as the memory CD4+ T cells. Produced via immunoSEQ multiplex PCR; TCRdb's table is partial and in-frame only. Of some 50,000 clones in the sample, over 75% were seen once. Sequenced: memory CD4+ T cells from blood. The receptors come from an adult in good health and CMV-seronegative.

In regard to this clone: A junction end diverges from the germline sequence, so it may reflect a read error. V is TRBV7-3 and J is TRBJ2-2, with D possibly matching TRBD2 (6 bases). CDR1 is SGHTA and CDR2 is FQGTGA in the germline V gene. The CDR3 extends over 14 amino acids. The CDR3 DNA follows: TGTGCCAGCAGCGTAACGGGGGACACCGGGGAGCTGTTTTTT. It is translated as CASSVTGDTGELFF.

The V call is TRBV6-1, the J call TRBJ2-7; D gene unclear. Trimming cost V 1 base and J 3 bases, with 10 bases left between them. CDR3 length: 14 residues. Germline V gene sequence: CDR1 MNHNS, CDR2 SASEGT. CDR3 bases: TGTGCCAGCAGTGAAGAAGGTTGGGGCTACGAGCAGTACTTC. Translation: CASSEEGWGYEQYF.

This chain uses TRBV5-1 with TRBJ2-5; D perhaps matches TRBD2 (6 bases). Trimming took off 0 bases at V and 5 bases at J, with 11 bases between the two ends. The CDR3 is made up of 14 amino acids. Germline V gives CDR1 SGHRS, CDR2 YFSETQ. The CDR3 loop is CASSLVPGVETQYF. The DNA for the CDR3 is TGCGCCAGCAGCTTGGTCCCGGGGGTGGAGACCCAGTACTTC.

The chain couples TRBV10-3 to TRBJ2-3; 10 bases align to TRBD2. The CDR3 is 17 residues long. Trimming cost V 4 bases and J 2 bases; bases outside gene matches: 9. Germline V gene lookup returns CDR1 ENHRY and CDR2 SYGVKD. The CDR3: CAISGIAGGLPTDTQYF. The DNA of the CDR3 is TGTGCCATCAGTGGAATAGCGGGGGGCCTTCCCACAGATACGCAGTATTTT.

V and J are TRBV6-1 and TRBJ1-2, with TRBD1 matching over 9 bases. This CDR3 comprises 14 residues. The J segment lost 9 bases and the V segment lost 0 bases, leaving 5 bases of the junction unmatched. The germline CDR1 and CDR2 sequences are MNHNS and SASEGT. The CDR3 protein is CASSEAGGTGRYTF. As DNA, the CDR3 is TGTGCCAGCAGTGAAGCAGGAGGGACAGGGCGCTACACCTTC.

A few counts support this clone. The genes are TRBV5-1 and TRBJ2-3, with a tentative D call TRBD1 (6 bases). This CDR3 comprises 15 residues. CDR1 SGHRS and CDR2 YFSETQ come from the germline V gene. Trimming left V 4 bases short and J 1 base short, with 13 bases between. CDR3 sequence (DNA): TGCGCCAGCAGCCCACAGGGATGGGGCACAGATACGCAGTATTTT. Translating it yields CASSPQGWGTDTQYF.

CDR3 loop: CSANGYTF. In DNA, the CDR3 is TGCAGTGCTAATGGCTACACCTTC. The genes are TRBV20-1 and TRBJ1-2; D not resolved. Trimming removed 4 bases from V and 6 bases from J, with 0 bases in between. This CDR3 is built from 8 residues. The germline gives CDR1 DFQATT, CDR2 SNEGSKA (reference sequence).

A single count supports this clone. The gene calls are TRBV27 and TRBJ2-1; 8 bases agree with TRBD2. Germline V gene lookup returns CDR1 MNHEY and CDR2 SMNVEV (reference sequence). CDR3 length: 13 residues. With 6 bases clipped from V and 2 bases from J, the junction kept 0 bases outside the gene matches. The CDR3 loop is CASSGGAYNEQFF. CDR3 bases: TGTGCCAGCAGCGGGGGGGCCTACAATGAGCAGTTCTTC.

The chain carries TRBV7-2 and TRBJ1-1; D is ambiguous. V lost 5 bases and J lost 0, with 7 bases in between. CDR1 is SGHTA and CDR2 is FQGNSA in the germline V gene. This CDR3 is 13 amino acids long. In DNA, the CDR3 is TGTGCCAGCAGCCGCGGGGTGAACACTGAAGCTTTCTTT. It specifies CASSRGVNTEAFF.

This clone is medium-sized by share. V gene TRBV19 combines with J gene TRBJ1-5, with 7 bases identical to TRBD1. Per the germline V gene, CDR1 is LNHDA and CDR2 is SQIVND (reference sequence). Trimming removed 1 base from V and 4 bases from J; junction bases left unmatched: 4. The CDR3 totals 15 residues. The CDR3 nucleotides read TGTGCCAGTAGTATAGTGACAGGGTCGAATCAGCCCCAGCATTTT. Its translation is CASSIVTGSNQPQHF. The full variable domain, completed using reference TRBV19 and TRBJ1-5, is DGGITQSPKYLFRKEGQNVTLSCEQNLNHDAMYWYRQDPGQGLRLIYYSQIVNDFQKGDIAEGYSVSREKKESFPLTVTSAQKNPTAFYLCASSIVTGSNQPQHFGDGTRLSIL.

This clone was recorded once. The chain uses TRBV6-5 and TRBJ2-7; unclear D gene. The CDR3 is made up of 15 amino acids. Germline V lookup: CDR1 MNHEY, CDR2 SVGAGI. Trimming stripped 5 bases from V and 3 bases from J, with 17 bases between. The CDR3 DNA is TGTGCCAGCAGTCCTCCAGGAGCTTTATACTACGAGCAGTACTTC. Protein: CASSPPGALYYEQYF.

This clone appeared once. The chain links TRBV25-1 to TRBJ1-4, with 7 positions matching TRBD1. The CDR3 has 15 amino acids. Germline CDR1 MGHDK, CDR2 SYGVNS. V trimming: 2 bases; J trimming: 8 bases; junction bases outside the gene matches: 8. The chain's CDR3 is CASSETGTVGEKLFF. CDR3 nucleotide sequence: TGTGCCAGCAGTGAAACCGGGACAGTAGGGGAAAAACTGTTTTTT.

V gene TRBV6-4 combines with J gene TRBJ2-6, with D perhaps assigned TRBD1 or TRBD2 (5 bases each). CDR3 length equals 15 residues. V lost 6 bases and J lost 0, with 9 bases in between. Germline CDR1 reads MRHNA; CDR2 reads SNTAGT. The CDR3 protein is CASSDGTSGANVLTF. The CDR3 DNA reads TGTGCCAGCAGCGACGGGACCTCTGGGGCCAACGTCCTGACTTTC.

This chain uses TRBV29-1 with TRBJ2-7, with D unclear. The ends were cut back, 4 bases at V and 4 bases at J, with 8 bases in the middle. The germline V gene has CDR1 SQVTM and CDR2 ANQGSEA. CDR3 length: 11 amino acids. Written as DNA, the CDR3 is TGCAGCGTTGTTCTTGGTTACGAGCAGTACTTC. This sequence encodes CSVVLGYEQYF.

The J gene is TRBJ1-3, the V gene TRBV29-1; 8 bases are a match to TRBD1. The CDR3 is 13 amino acids. CDR1 is SQVTM, CDR2 ANQGSEA, per germline. V was clipped by 6 bases and J by 3 bases; unmatched bases: 4. The CDR3 sequence is CSVPGGDGNTIYF. The CDR3 nucleotides are TGCAGCGTCCCAGGGGGCGATGGAAACACCATATATTTT.

This clone has only one observation. The gene calls are TRBV29-1 and TRBJ2-5; D gene ambiguous. V was pared by 0 bases and J by 7 bases, with 12 bases between. Germline V gene sequence: CDR1 SQVTM, CDR2 ANQGSEA. The CDR3 length is 13 residues. CDR3 in amino acids: CSVEDEGSGTQYF. The CDR3 DNA sequence: TGCAGCGTTGAAGATGAAGGTTCGGGGACCCAGTACTTC.

The chain couples TRBV5-4 to TRBJ1-6; D unclear. The CDR3 totals 15 residues. CDR1 and CDR2 from the germline V gene are SGHNT and YYREEE (reference sequence). V lost 6 bases and J 8 bases, leaving 18 bases between the germline ends. This chain's CDR3 is CASTIKTGADSPLHF. The CDR3 DNA is TGTGCCAGCACCATAAAAACCGGCGCAGATTCACCCCTCCACTTT.

This chain links TRBV5-4 with TRBJ2-7; 7 bases are shared with TRBD1. The ends lost 1 base at V and 7 bases at J; junction bases unmatched: 8. CDR1 SGHNT and CDR2 YYREEE come from the germline V gene (reference sequence). This CDR3 is built from 14 residues. CDR3 residues: CASSLTGVQGEQYF. The CDR3 nucleotides read TGTGCCAGCAGCTTGACAGGGGTTCAGGGGGAGCAGTACTTC.

The chain joins TRBV5-8 to TRBJ1-2; TRBD1 aligns across 7 bases. The V and J ends lost 2 bases and 4 bases, in that order; junction bases with no gene match: 11. The germline gives CDR1 SGHTS, CDR2 YDEGEE. The CDR3 length is 16 residues. The CDR3 protein is CASSLSRVGGIYGYTF. For the CDR3, the DNA is TGTGCCAGCAGCTTATCTCGTGTAGGGGGCATCTATGGCTACACCTTC.